The clone carrying this T cell receptor beta chain was counted a few times. The sample is drawn from a study of patients and donors after allogeneic stem cell transplantation. Germline CDR1 reads DFQATT; CDR2 reads SNEGSKA (reference sequence). The CDR3 spans 12 residues. With V trimmed by 3 bases and J by 15 bases, 12 bases remained unmatched. TCRdb re-analysed the RT-PCR reads in MiXCR, keeping a single row per CDR3 protein. This sample has about 110,000 distinct CDR3 sequences; 35% occur once, and the top ten carry around 25%. The gene calls are TRBV20-1 and TRBJ2-3, with 7 nucleotides matching TRBD1. Sequencing used blood, either unsorted or a sorted T cell fraction (not recorded which). The TCR originated in a human donor who was either an allogeneic HSCT recipient or a stem cell or donor lymphocyte infusion donor (not recorded which). It is not recorded whose cells these are; they may come from a transplant donor. CDR3 amino acids: CSARYRGKALYF. The CDR3 region has the DNA TGCAGTGCTAGGTACAGGGGTAAGGCCCTATATTTT.